Listed here are 20 T cell receptor beta chains from one sample, sequenced in a study of Ad26.COV2.S vaccination and SARS-CoV-2 variants. Some clones are missing from TCRdb's copy, which holds only in-frame ones; the method was immunoSEQ multiplex PCR. The top ten hold about 7.1% of the sample, which has 350,000 to 450,000 clones, 83% seen once. Indicated treatment: some 19 received Ad26.COV2.S at low or high dose, single or two shots; about 5 received placebo; per-sample allocation not given. The samples date from day 63 after the first vaccine or placebo injection. Sequenced material: peripheral blood, taken in a trial of Ad26.COV2.S vaccine versus placebo. Every receptor here comes from a person between 18 and 65 years old who received the Ad26.COV2.S COVID-19 vaccine or a placebo.

The chain uses TRBV11-3 and TRBJ1-2; D is unresolved. Per germline, CDR1 SGHNT and CDR2 YENEEA. Deletions cut 4 bases from V and 10 bases from J, with 10 bases between. The CDR3 runs to 11 residues. The CDR3 DNA sequence: TGTGCCAGCAGCTCCCGACAAGACTACACCTTC. The encoded protein is CASSSRQDYTF.

This rearrangement joins TRBV5-4 to TRBJ1-1; D gene uncertain. The V gene lost 0 bases and the J gene lost 5 bases, with 17 bases spanning the gap. The germline V gene encodes CDR1 SGHNT and CDR2 YYREEE (reference sequence). This CDR3 region has 16 residues. CDR3 coding DNA: TGTGCCAGCAGCTTGGGGGCCCTCCCGGGGTGGACTGAAGCTTTCTTT. Translation gives CASSLGALPGWTEAFF.

The chain links TRBV7-2 to TRBJ2-1; D call uncertain. Trimming removed 1 base at V and 9 bases at J, with 10 bases between. Germline values: CDR1 SGHTA, CDR2 FQGNSA. This CDR3 region has 13 residues. In nucleotides, the CDR3 is TGTGCCAGCAGCTTAGGAAGGGCGCGTGAGCAGTTCTTC. Its protein is CASSLGRAREQFF.

V is TRBV19 and J is TRBJ1-5; TRBD1 is a possible D gene (6 bases). The germline CDR1 and CDR2 sequences are LNHDA and SQIVND (reference sequence). V was pared by 4 bases and J by 3 bases, with 13 bases between. The CDR3 spans 15 residues. CDR3 loop: CASSTPNRVNQPQHF. In DNA, the CDR3 is TGTGCCAGTAGTACCCCGAACAGGGTCAATCAGCCCCAGCATTTT.

This chain links TRBV24-1 with TRBJ1-1; D gene ambiguous. Trimming removed 5 bases at V and 1 base at J, with 10 bases between. CDR1 and CDR2 (germline): KGHDR, SFDVKD. This CDR3 is 14 amino acids long. This chain's CDR3 is CATSAGGKNTEAFF. The DNA of the CDR3 is TGTGCCACCAGTGCAGGAGGCAAGAACACTGAAGCTTTCTTT.

This chain joins TRBV7-9 and TRBJ2-3; the D gene is possibly TRBD2 (6 bases). The CDR3 extends over 13 amino acids. The V gene lost 0 bases and the J gene lost 8 bases, with 9 bases spanning the gap. The V gene's germline CDR1 is SEHNR and CDR2 FQNEAQ (reference sequence). CDR3 in amino acids: CASSLAGAGTQYF. In DNA, the CDR3 is TGTGCCAGCAGCTTAGCGGGAGCGGGTACGCAGTATTTT.

The V and J genes are TRBV5-1 and TRBJ2-7, with 8 nucleotides matching TRBD2. Germline values: CDR1 SGHRS, CDR2 YFSETQ. The V segment lost 1 base and the J segment 9 bases; nucleotides outside the gene matches: 12. The CDR3 has 15 amino acids. The CDR3 reads CASSLSSSGGTGQYF. CDR3 DNA: TGCGCCAGCAGCTTGAGTTCCAGCGGGGGTACCGGGCAGTACTTC. The whole variable domain, remainder taken from reference TRBV5-1 and TRBJ2-7, is KAGVTQTPRYLIKTRGQQVTLSCSPISGHRSVSWYQQTPGQGLQFLFEYFSETQRNKGNFPGRFSGRQFSNSRSEMNVSTLELGDSALYLCASSLSSSGGTGQYFGPGTRLTVT.

This clone was counted a single time. The CDR3 nucleotides read TGTGCCAGCAGCCCGGGACGGTTTGAAGCTTTCTTT. It translates to CASSPGRFEAFF. The chain has TRBV11-2 and TRBJ1-1; a weak D match, TRBD1 (5 bases). The CDR3 covers 12 residues. V was shortened by 5 bases and J by 7 bases, with 11 bases between the two germline ends. The germline V gene has CDR1 SGHAT and CDR2 FQNNGV.

This clone was detected once. The chain uses TRBV5-4 and TRBJ1-2, with 7 bases identical to TRBD1. The CDR3 covers 15 residues. The germline CDR1 and CDR2 sequences are SGHNT and YYREEE (reference sequence). The V and J ends lost 4 bases and 0 bases, in that order; junction bases with no gene match: 6. CDR3 nucleotide sequence: TGTGCCAGCAGCGACCGGGACAGAGCTAACTATGGCTACACCTTC. Translated, it gives CASSDRDRANYGYTF.

The chain is built from TRBV6-5 and TRBJ1-4, with D uncertain. Germline V gene sequence: CDR1 MNHEY, CDR2 SVGAGI. V lost 7 bases, J lost 7 bases, and 13 bases lay in between. CDR3 length: 13 amino acids. CDR3 bases: TGTGCCAGCACCCAAACCCCAGGTGAAAAACTGTTTTTT. Residues: CASTQTPGEKLFF.

V and J are TRBV19 and TRBJ1-3; D uncertain. CDR1 is LNHDA, CDR2 SQIVND, per germline (reference sequence). The CDR3 has 15 residues. Trimming pared 7 bases from V and 0 bases from J, leaving 13 bases between. CDR3: CASTPEPYSGNTIYF. The CDR3 bases are TGTGCCAGTACTCCCGAGCCTTACTCTGGAAACACCATATATTTT.

CDR3 region: CASSQGGSLVSGNGYTF. The CDR3 DNA reads TGTGCCAGCAGCCAAGGAGGCAGCCTTGTGAGTGGGAATGGCTACACCTTC. J is TRBJ1-2 and V is TRBV3-1 (or the pseudogene TRBV3-2); D is unresolved. V was cut by 1 base and J by 6 bases, with 21 bases left in between. The germline gives CDR1 LGHDT, CDR2 YNNKEL (reference sequence). The CDR3 runs to 17 residues.

The chain is built from TRBV3-1 (or the pseudogene TRBV3-2) and TRBJ1-6; the D is unclear. The V gene lost 1 base and the J gene lost 7 bases, with 11 bases spanning the gap. Germline CDR1 and CDR2: LGHDT and YNNKEL (reference sequence). The CDR3 sequence is 15 residues long. The CDR3 DNA reads as TGTGCCAGCAGCCAAGGGCGCAGAAAAAATTCACCCCTCCACTTT. Protein: CASSQGRRKNSPLHF.

This clone was counted only a few times. The chain combines TRBV27 with TRBJ1-4; no clear D gene. Germline CDR1 MNHEY, CDR2 SMNVEV (reference sequence). Trimming cost V 0 bases and J 2 bases, with 10 bases left between them. The CDR3 contains 16 residues. Here the CDR3 DNA reads TGTGCCAGCAGTTTATCAGCAGCCCCCACTAATGAAAAACTGTTTTTT. It translates to CASSLSAAPTNEKLFF.

The chain joins TRBV27 to TRBJ1-1, with D hard to call. This CDR3 has 15 residues. Germline V gene data show CDR1 as MNHEY and CDR2 as SMNVEV (reference sequence). V shed 5 bases and J shed 4 bases, with 17 bases lying between them. CDR3 nucleotide sequence: TGTGCCAGCAGTCCTTCGACATCGGGTGGCACTGAAGCTTTCTTT. Translating gives CASSPSTSGGTEAFF.

The J gene is TRBJ2-3, the V gene TRBV7-3; TRBD2 aligns across 10 bases. Germline V CDR1 and CDR2: SGHTA, FQGTGA. J lost 5 bases, V lost 3 bases, and 5 bases had no gene match. The CDR3 covers 15 residues. The CDR3 DNA follows: TGTGCCAGCAGCTTTCTAGCGGGGGTTCTAGATACGCAGTATTTT. Residues: CASSFLAGVLDTQYF.

This clone was found a few times. This sequence joins TRBV18 and TRBJ1-1; maybe TRBD1 (5 bases). The CDR3 runs to 15 residues. Per germline, CDR1 KGHSH and CDR2 LQKENI. The V end lost 3 bases, the J end lost 1 base, and 12 bases lay between the germline ends. Here the CDR3 DNA reads TGTGCCAGCTCACCGGTAGGCAGGGCGAACACTGAAGCTTTCTTT. Translated, it gives CASSPVGRANTEAFF.

The chain recombines TRBV18 with TRBJ2-5; D is possibly TRBD2 (6 bases). V was cut by 4 bases and J by 4 bases, with 13 bases left in between. This CDR3 is built from 14 residues. CDR1 KGHSH and CDR2 LQKENI come from the germline V gene. The CDR3 is CASSLGSGTETQYF. DNA for the CDR3: TGTGCCAGCTCACTCGGGAGTGGGACAGAGACCCAGTACTTC.

The table lists this clone with a count of one. At one of its ends the junction is not consistent with the germline gene, which may arise from a read error. This chain joins TRBV12-3 or TRBV12-4 and TRBJ1-2; unclear D gene. CDR3 size: 12 residues. CDR3 residues: CASSPTKYGYTF. Here the CDR3 DNA reads TGTGCCAGCAGTCCTACTAAATATGGCTACACCTTC.

V and J are TRBV4-3 and TRBJ1-1; D may be TRBD1 (6 bases). V was trimmed by 0 bases and J by 1 base, leaving 12 bases between them. The CDR3 contains 16 residues. Per the germline V gene, CDR1 is LGHNA and CDR2 is YSLEER. As DNA, the CDR3 is TGCGCCAGCAGCCAAGAAGAGGGGGGGCGGAACACTGAAGCTTTCTTT. Translating gives CASSQEEGGRNTEAFF.